The TCR beta chain described here comes from a study of blood T cell repertoires in COVID-19. Study-wide context: The origin of the acute and convalescent COVID-19 samples was the United States, Italy and Spain.

Sequencing was performed with immunoSEQ multiplex PCR; in TCRdb, only in-frame clones are kept and a portion is missing. The data contain under 200,000 clones, around 87% of them singletons. The germline gives CDR1 MNHEY, CDR2 SVGAGI. The CDR3 is made up of 11 amino acids. The V and J ends lost 6 bases and 10 bases, in that order; junction bases with no gene match: 4. This clone was counted a few times. Sequencing was carried out using peripheral blood. The rearrangement uses TRBV6-5 and TRBJ2-3; TRBD1 matches 7 bases. The clonotype comes from a man aged 35-49 years with active or convalescent COVID-19. The CDR3 sequence is CASRSGTAQYF. CDR3 nucleotide sequence: TGTGCCAGCAGGTCCGGGACAGCGCAGTATTTT.